This entry concerns a single T cell receptor beta chain. Its matching antigen is unknown. The data derive from a study of cytomegalovirus exposure and HLA in healthy donors. Study-level background: Within an early data release were roughly 90 million unique TCRs drawn from HLA-typed donors. Points from the study as a whole: Follow-up analysis found HLA locus-dependent TCR association rates, highest for DRB1 and lowest for HLA-C. Reportedly, diagnosis of cytomegalovirus status by the classifier showed high specificity and sensitivity.

The PCR was carried out with 60 Vbeta primers and 13 Jbeta primers. Original methodology: Later analysis identified 80 million to 85 million unique TCR beta chains, about 12 million shared. Libraries were prepared by immunoSEQ multiplex PCR; TCRdb keeps only in-frame clonotypes and omits some of them. V and J calls and clone size come straight from that table; D and trimming were deduced from the DNA. The repertoire shows fewer than 200,000 clones; the top ten hold over 1%. CDR3 size: 16 residues. The germline gives CDR1 MNHEY, CDR2 SVGAGI. Trimming pared 4 bases from V and 0 bases from J, leaving 13 bases between.

The sequence was obtained from a woman aged 60 to 75 in good health and CMV-seronegative. Sequenced: PBMCs. The chain recombines TRBV6-5 with TRBJ2-1; TRBD2 might be the D (6 bases). CDR3 DNA: TGTGCCAGCAGTTCCTCTTTAGCGGCCTCCTACAATGAGCAGTTCTTC. This encodes CASSSSLAASYNEQFF.